The next 23 T cell receptor beta chains were all read from a single sample in a study of blood T cell repertoires in COVID-19. Sequencing was performed with immunoSEQ multiplex PCR; in TCRdb, only in-frame clones are kept and a portion is missing. The sample has 95,000 to 150,000 clones; 84% are singletons. Source material: PBMCs or T cells enriched from blood (not recorded which). The receptors here all came from a young woman who had recovered from COVID-19.

This chain connects TRBV11-2 to TRBJ2-2; no clear D gene. The germline gives CDR1 SGHAT, CDR2 FQNNGV. The germline V and J ends were trimmed by 4 bases and 7 bases, with 10 bases remaining between them. This CDR3 is built from 13 residues. CDR3 nucleotides: TGTGCCAGCAGCTCCATTTTCGGCGGGGAGCTGTTTTTT. This codes for CASSSIFGGELFF.

The chain links TRBV1 to TRBJ1-4; the DNA was not compared with TRBD1, the D call given in the table. TRBV1 is an annotated pseudogene. The CDR3 is made up of 16 amino acids. The chain's CDR3 is CTSSWHRGRGPEKLFF. The DNA of the CDR3 is TGCACCAGCAGCTGGCACAGGGGGCGCGGCCCTGAAAAACTGTTTTTT.

V usage is TRBV7-8 and J usage is TRBJ1-5, with D maybe TRBD1 (5 bases). The CDR3 length is 15 residues. Germline V gene lookup returns CDR1 SGHVS and CDR2 FQNEAQ. Trimming took off 2 bases at V and 1 base at J, with 9 bases between the two ends. CDR3 region: CASSLTQGSNQPQHF. DNA for the CDR3: TGTGCCAGCAGCTTAACCCAGGGAAGCAATCAGCCCCAGCATTTT.

The chain has TRBV28 and TRBJ1-2; 9 bases fit TRBD1. Unmatched junction bases numbered 13, after V lost 6 bases and J lost 5 bases. CDR1 MDHEN and CDR2 SYDVKM come from the germline V gene. The CDR3 is made up of 16 amino acids. The chain's CDR3 is CASSLDRGGRIYGYTF. The CDR3 DNA follows: TGTGCCAGCAGCCTGGACAGGGGAGGAAGGATTTATGGCTACACCTTC.

This clone showed up just once. V is TRBV7-9 and J is TRBJ2-1; D gene unclear. CDR3 size: 14 residues. V was clipped by 5 bases and J by 5 bases, with 13 bases between them. Germline assignment: CDR1 SEHNR and CDR2 FQNEAQ (reference sequence). The CDR3 DNA follows: TGTGCCAGCAGCCCCCGTAGTCGGGACAATGAGCAGTTCTTC. It is translated as CASSPRSRDNEQFF.

The chain employs TRBV7-2 and TRBJ2-7; 10 nucleotides agree with TRBD2. The germline V gene has CDR1 SGHTA and CDR2 FQGNSA. The length of the CDR3 is 17 residues. V was clipped by 1 base and J by 3 bases; unmatched bases: 9. CDR3 protein: CASSLVGLAGVDYEQYF. CDR3 DNA: TGTGCCAGCAGCTTAGTAGGGCTAGCGGGAGTTGACTACGAGCAGTACTTC.

Only a few counts were recorded for this clone. The chain has TRBV12-3 or TRBV12-4 and TRBJ1-1; D unresolved. Trimming cost V 2 bases and J 11 bases, with 9 bases left between them. The CDR3 contains 11 residues. Here the CDR3 reads CASSLQDRAFF. CDR3 sequence (DNA): TGTGCCAGCAGTTTACAGGATAGGGCTTTCTTT.

In DNA, the CDR3 is TGTGCCACTTCGAGGACTCCCTCTGGAAACACCATATATTTT. Translation: CATSRTPSGNTIYF. This chain links TRBV19 with TRBJ1-3, with D unclear. The CDR3 totals 14 residues. Germline V gene data show CDR1 as LNHDA and CDR2 as SQIVND (reference sequence). Trimming took 10 bases from V and 0 from J, leaving 13 bases between them.

The chain is built from TRBV5-4 and TRBJ2-4; TRBD2 matches 7 bases. V gave up 3 bases and J gave up 3 bases; unmatched junction bases: 15. Germline V gene lookup returns CDR1 SGHNT and CDR2 YYREEE (reference sequence). The CDR3 extends over 18 amino acids. In DNA form, the CDR3 reads TGTGCCAGCAGCTCCAAAGGGGAGGGGAATACGATCAAAAACATTCAGTACTTC. This sequence encodes CASSSKGEGNTIKNIQYF.

The V gene is TRBV18, the J gene TRBJ2-3, with 8 nucleotides matching TRBD1. Germline V gene lookup returns CDR1 KGHSH and CDR2 LQKENI. The CDR3 is 15 amino acids. With 5 bases clipped from V and 2 bases from J, the junction kept 6 bases outside the gene matches. The CDR3 nucleotides read TGTGCCAGCTCAAAGGACAGGGTCACCACAGATACGCAGTATTTT. Translating gives CASSKDRVTTDTQYF.

This chain connects TRBV5-1 to TRBJ2-7, with 7 nucleotides matching TRBD1. Germline CDR1 is SGHRS and CDR2 is YFSETQ. V shed 2 bases and J 1 base; nucleotides not matched to a gene: 6. This CDR3 spans 15 amino acids. This CDR3 is CASSLRTGGSYEQYF. The CDR3 bases are TGCGCCAGCAGCTTAAGGACAGGTGGGTCCTACGAGCAGTACTTC.

V and J are TRBV30 and TRBJ1-5, with D maybe TRBD1 (5 bases). In germline, CDR1 is GTSNPN, CDR2 SVGIG (reference sequence). V lost 3 bases and J 0 bases, leaving 18 bases between the germline ends. CDR3 length: 17 amino acids. In DNA, the CDR3 is TGTGCCTGGAGAGTTAAGGGCCCCAGGGATAGCAATCAGCCCCAGCATTTT. Amino acid sequence: CAWRVKGPRDSNQPQHF.

The J gene is TRBJ2-7, the V gene TRBV12-3 or TRBV12-4, with a weak D call TRBD2 (5 bases). The length of the CDR3 is 12 residues. Trimming cost V 6 bases and J 7 bases, with 13 bases left between them. This CDR3 reads CASSRTGWEQYF. In DNA form, the CDR3 reads TGTGCCAGCAGCCGGACTGGGTGGGAGCAGTACTTC.

This rearrangement joins TRBV7-9 to TRBJ2-1; 13 bases match TRBD2. Unmatched junction bases numbered 9, after V lost 5 bases and J lost 5 bases. The V gene's germline CDR1 is SEHNR and CDR2 FQNEAQ (reference sequence). CDR3 length: 17 amino acids. In DNA, the CDR3 is TGTGCCAGCAGCCCACGACTAGCGGGAGGCCCTAACAATGAGCAGTTCTTC. It encodes CASSPRLAGGPNNEQFF. Filled out from reference TRBV7-9 and TRBJ2-1, the complete variable domain reads DTGVSQNPRHKITKRGQNVTFRCDPISEHNRLYWYRQTLGQGPEFLTYFQNEAQLEKSRLLSDRFSAERPKGSFSTLEIQRTEQGDSAMYLCASSPRLAGGPNNEQFFGPGTRLTVL.

The chain carries TRBV29-1 and TRBJ1-2, with D unclear. Deletions cut 3 bases from V and 0 bases from J, with 5 bases between. The CDR3 runs to 12 residues. Germline CDR1 SQVTM, CDR2 ANQGSEA. CDR3 amino acids: CSVDGANYGYTF. The CDR3 DNA sequence: TGCAGCGTTGATGGAGCTAACTATGGCTACACCTTC.

The J gene is TRBJ2-4, the V gene TRBV3-1 (or the pseudogene TRBV3-2); 8 positions agree with TRBD2. V shed 4 bases and J 3 bases; nucleotides not matched to a gene: 8. Per germline, CDR1 LGHDT and CDR2 YNNKEL (reference sequence). The CDR3 has 16 amino acids. The CDR3 sequence is CASSLHEREIKNIQYF. The CDR3 DNA sequence: TGTGCCAGCAGCCTCCACGAGCGGGAGATCAAAAACATTCAGTACTTC.

The V call is TRBV5-4, the J call TRBJ1-1; 8 bases match TRBD1. With 4 bases clipped from V and 4 bases from J, the junction kept 6 bases outside the gene matches. This CDR3 region has 14 residues. Germline V gene data show CDR1 as SGHNT and CDR2 as YYREEE (reference sequence). CDR3 DNA: TGTGCCAGCAGCCTTGCAGGGGGCGTCACTGAAGCTTTCTTT. This translates into CASSLAGGVTEAFF.

The gene calls are TRBV19 and TRBJ2-1; TRBD2 might be the D (6 bases). Germline V gives CDR1 LNHDA, CDR2 SQIVND (reference sequence). V was cut by 7 bases and J by 0 bases, with 10 bases left in between. The CDR3 is 14 amino acids. Written as DNA, the CDR3 is TGTGCCAGTACTCGGGGGAGCTCCTACAATGAGCAGTTCTTC. Translating gives CASTRGSSYNEQFF.

This clone was picked up a small number of times. The rearrangement links TRBV5-5 to TRBJ1-6; D is undetermined. The germline CDR1 and CDR2 sequences are SGHKS and YYEKEE (reference sequence). The CDR3 is made up of 13 amino acids. With 1 base removed from V and 8 bases from J, the gap between germline ends came to 7 bases. The CDR3 DNA is TGTGCCAGCAGCTTGAGTGCGCATTCACCCCTCCACTTT. Translated: CASSLSAHSPLHF.

The chain uses TRBV18 and TRBJ2-1; 12 bases fit TRBD2. Germline-derived CDR1 and CDR2 are KGHSH and LQKENI. The ends lost 1 base at V and 5 bases at J; junction bases unmatched: 6. This CDR3 region has 17 residues. The CDR3 region is CASSPRTSGATHNEQFF. The CDR3, as DNA: TGTGCCAGCTCACCACGGACTAGCGGGGCCACCCACAATGAGCAGTTCTTC.

This sequence joins TRBV5-5 and TRBJ2-7; possibly TRBD1 for D (6 bases). CDR1 is SGHKS, CDR2 YYEKEE, per germline (reference sequence). The CDR3 spans 15 residues. The V end lost 1 base, the J end lost 2 bases, and 13 bases lay between the germline ends. In nucleotides, the CDR3 is TGTGCCAGCAGCTTGATTCAGGGGCGTGCCTACGAGCAGTACTTC. Its translation: CASSLIQGRAYEQYF. The full variable domain, in which reference TRBV5-5 and TRBJ2-7 provide the parts outside the CDR3, is DAGVTQSPTHLIKTRGQQVTLRCSPISGHKSVSWYQQVLGQGPQFIFQYYEKEERGRGNFPDRFSARQFPNYSSELNVNALLLGDSALYLCASSLIQGRAYEQYFGPGTRLTVT.

The chain recombines TRBV4-1 with TRBJ2-1; tentatively, D is TRBD2 (6 bases). The germline gives CDR1 MGHRA, CDR2 YSYEKL. The CDR3 length is 15 residues. The germline V and J ends were trimmed by 7 bases and 8 bases, with 21 bases remaining between them. The CDR3 sequence: CASTRVGGRGDEQFF. Written as DNA, the CDR3 is TGCGCCAGCACCAGAGTAGGAGGGAGAGGCGATGAGCAGTTCTTC.

This clone was recorded once. This chain connects TRBV27 to TRBJ1-1, with 7 nucleotides matching TRBD1. This CDR3 is built from 14 residues. Germline V gene sequence: CDR1 MNHEY, CDR2 SMNVEV (reference sequence). V gave up 6 bases and J gave up 2 bases; unmatched junction bases: 6. CDR3 DNA sequence: TGTGCCAGCAGCCCACAGGGGATAAACACTGAAGCTTTCTTT. This encodes CASSPQGINTEAFF.